Listed here is a single T cell receptor (beta chain). No antigen is known for it. Per-base qualities were not stored, and no clone one base away is much larger. Separate from the roughly 650-subject first cohort, the validation cohort of about 120 subjects was the group to which the donors belonged. Inclusive of the bounding cysteine and phenylalanine, the CDR3 is 12 residues long. Only the CDR3 part of the read is kept: 36 bases, read in frame from the first base. CDR1 and CDR2 are read off the germline V gene (reference sequence) as MNHEY and SMNVEV. V is reduced by 7 bases and J by 11 bases, leaving a spacing of 12 bases between them. These data belong to a study of cytomegalovirus exposure and HLA in healthy donors (dated by TCRdb to 2016 to 2017). Study-wide context: According to a later analysis, one platform produced both the roughly 130 validation repertoires and the 666 repertoires of the first cohort. Along with the roughly 710-subject first cohort, a separate validation cohort of over 90 different subjects was used. To predict cytomegalovirus infection status, the study brought together high-throughput TCR immunosequencing, statistical association of individual TCRs with disease status, and machine learning. The study aimed to test whether cataloging public T cell receptors could reveal signatures of past pathogen exposure. Paper-wide results and their limitations: Most TCR sequences were seen in very few donors, while some public TCRs were found in many individuals. In both the original and validation cohorts, the classifier was reported to diagnose cytomegalovirus status with high specificity and sensitivity. A total of 150 to 200 TCR beta chains were listed by the study as associated with cytomegalovirus. In a later analysis, TCRs clustered in the first cohort were found to also tend to co-occur in the roughly 110 validation repertoires, with 94% of cluster scores above 0. A later analysis lacked HLA typing for the validation cohort, so it scored co-occurrence in that cohort across all 110 or so repertoires. Three of the identified cytomegalovirus-associated TCR beta chains were confirmed in vitro to be specific for cytomegalovirus antigens. According to the authors, the approach could potentially be generalized to other disease states and immunological phenotypes.

Libraries were built with the immunoSEQ multiplex PCR assay. Per the original workflow: To diagnose cytomegalovirus status from the catalog of TCR beta chain sequences, a statistical classification framework was built. In TCRdb, the immuneACCESS table is reduced to in-frame sequences with V and J assigned. These tables do not hold every clone; where another copy was compared, an unresolved V gene accounts for under half, and the others remain unexplained. That table is the source of V, J and clone size, and D and trimming were worked out from the DNA. Here the sample has about 160,000 clones; 65% to 90% occur a single time. The ten largest clones take up around 2.3% of the sample.

The clonotype was recovered from a woman aged 18-29 years in good health and CMV-seronegative. Sequencing was done on a sample of PBMCs. The chain is encoded by TRBV27 joined to TRBJ1-6; 5 matching bases give a weak D call of TRBD1. The CDR3 in this case is CASMGGFPPLHF. The sequenced DNA: TGTGCCAGCATGGGGGGGTTCCCACCCCTCCACTTT.